Shown below are 16 T cell receptor beta chains from a single sample sequenced in a study of blood T cell repertoires in COVID-19. The method was immunoSEQ multiplex PCR; TCRdb's version includes in-frame clones alone and lacks a portion of them. The sample holds some 150,000 clones, roughly 80% seen once. The sequenced material came from peripheral blood. These receptors all come from a human donor in a cohort sampled during active COVID-19.

The chain links TRBV7-2 to TRBJ2-5; 8 bases are a match to TRBD2. The CDR3 spans 16 residues. The ends lost 1 base at V and 4 bases at J; junction bases unmatched: 8. Looked up from germline, CDR1 is SGHTA and CDR2 is FQGNSA. This CDR3 reads CASSLVLTSEGETQYF. The CDR3 nucleotides are TGTGCCAGCAGCTTAGTCCTGACTAGCGAAGGAGAGACCCAGTACTTC.

The rearrangement uses TRBV27 and TRBJ1-1, with 8 bases aligning to TRBD1. Germline values: CDR1 MNHEY, CDR2 SMNVEV (reference sequence). The CDR3 consists of 14 residues. V shed 4 bases, J shed 4 bases, and the junction held 5 bases outside the gene matches. The CDR3 nucleotides read TGTGCCAGCAGTTCCAGGGGGCAGGGCACTGAAGCTTTCTTT. This sequence encodes CASSSRGQGTEAFF.

CDR3 region: CASSDGGSRETQYF. The CDR3 coding sequence is TGCGCCAGCAGTGATGGGGGGAGCCGAGAGACCCAGTACTTC. The chain joins TRBV10-1 to TRBJ2-5; D may be TRBD2 (6 bases). V gave up 3 bases and J gave up 4 bases, with 12 bases separating them. CDR3 length equals 14 residues. Germline loops: CDR1 WNHNN, CDR2 SYGVQD (reference sequence).

The CDR3 here is CASSGTGATDTQYF. CDR3 nucleotides: TGTGCCAGCTCCGGGACAGGGGCAACAGATACGCAGTATTTT. The chain is built from TRBV18 and TRBJ2-3, with 10 positions matching TRBD1. The germline CDR1 and CDR2 sequences are KGHSH and LQKENI. The CDR3 loop spans 14 amino acids. With V trimmed by 6 bases and J by 3 bases, 3 bases remained unmatched. Complete variable domain (other parts from reference TRBV18 and TRBJ2-3): NAGVMQNPRHLVRRRGQEARLRCSPMKGHSHVYWYRQLPEEGLKFMVYLQKENIIDESGMPKERFSAEFPKEGPSILRIQQVVRGDSAAYFCASSGTGATDTQYFGPGTRLTVL.

The chain has TRBV6-6 and TRBJ2-3; D may be TRBD1 (5 bases). V was clipped by 0 bases and J by 2 bases, with 9 bases between them. This CDR3 has 15 residues. Germline CDR1 MNHNY, CDR2 SVGAGI (reference sequence). The CDR3 nucleotides are TGTGCCAGCAGTTACTCTTCAGGGCTCACAGATACGCAGTATTTT. Residues: CASSYSSGLTDTQYF.

J is TRBJ2-3 and V is TRBV6-6; TRBD1 matches 7 bases. The CDR3 covers 16 residues. The ends lost 5 bases at V and 0 bases at J; junction bases unmatched: 8. The germline V gene has CDR1 MNHNY and CDR2 SVGAGI (reference sequence). CDR3 sequence (DNA): TGTGCCAGCAGTGGCAGGATACAGGGGAGCACAGATACGCAGTATTTT. This gives the protein CASSGRIQGSTDTQYF.

V and J are TRBV6-5 and TRBJ2-1; D possibly corresponds to TRBD1 (6 bases). CDR3 length equals 14 residues. V was cut by 5 bases and J by 3 bases, with 11 bases left in between. Germline V gene lookup returns CDR1 MNHEY and CDR2 SVGAGI. The CDR3 loop reads CASSQDSHYNEQFF. The CDR3 region has the DNA TGTGCCAGCAGTCAGGACAGCCACTACAATGAGCAGTTCTTC.

In DNA form, the CDR3 reads TGTGCCAGCAGCCCTCTAGCGGGAGGGCCAGATACGCAGTATTTT. It yields the protein CASSPLAGGPDTQYF. V and J are TRBV7-3 and TRBJ2-3; 12 bases are shared with TRBD2. Germline lookup yields CDR1 SGHTA and CDR2 FQGTGA. The V and J ends lost 5 bases and 4 bases, in that order; junction bases with no gene match: 4. The CDR3 runs to 15 residues.

This chain uses TRBV7-9 with TRBJ1-4; D may be TRBD1 (6 bases). The V end was cut by 0 bases, the J end by 7 bases, with 15 bases between. The CDR3 totals 16 residues. CDR1 SEHNR and CDR2 FQNEAQ come from the germline V gene (reference sequence). The CDR3 DNA is TGTGCCAGCAGCTTAGCGGGCGGGGGCGCGAGTGAAAAACTGTTTTTT. Translated, it gives CASSLAGGGASEKLFF.

This clone has a handful of counts. V is TRBV10-3 and J is TRBJ2-5, with 9 bases aligning to TRBD1. The CDR3 contains 15 residues. CDR1 is ENHRY and CDR2 is SYGVKD in the germline V gene. Germline trimming cut 5 bases from V and 2 bases from J; bases unmatched to any gene: 6. The CDR3 loop is CAISLDRGPQETQYF. The CDR3 region has the DNA TGTGCCATCAGTTTGGACAGGGGACCACAAGAGACCCAGTACTTC.

The chain is built from TRBV9 and TRBJ1-1; 9 nucleotides line up with TRBD1. Looked up from germline, CDR1 is SGDLS and CDR2 is YYNGEE. V trimming: 3 bases; J trimming: 7 bases; junction bases outside the gene matches: 7. The CDR3 runs 14 residues. The CDR3, as DNA: TGTGCCAGCAGCGCTGCCGGGACAGGGTTTGAAGCTTTCTTT. This gives the protein CASSAAGTGFEAFF.

This clone was recorded a few times. This chain links TRBV20-1 with TRBJ1-1, with D maybe TRBD1 (5 bases). The ends were cut back, 3 bases at V and 7 bases at J, with 9 bases in the middle. This CDR3 is 11 amino acids long. Per the germline V gene, CDR1 is DFQATT and CDR2 is SNEGSKA (reference sequence). The CDR3 sequence is CSASDSLEAFF. In nucleotides, the CDR3 is TGCAGTGCTAGCGACAGTCTTGAAGCTTTCTTT.

This chain joins TRBV5-5 and TRBJ1-1, with D possibly matching TRBD1 (5 bases). This CDR3 is built from 13 residues. V lost 8 bases, J lost 2 bases, and 13 bases lay in between. Germline lookup yields CDR1 SGHKS and CDR2 YYEKEE (reference sequence). CDR3 nucleotide sequence: TGTGCCAGGGGGCAGGGCAGAAACACTGAAGCTTTCTTT. Its translation is CARGQGRNTEAFF. The full variable domain, in which reference TRBV5-5 and TRBJ1-1 provide the parts outside the CDR3, is DAGVTQSPTHLIKTRGQQVTLRCSPISGHKSVSWYQQVLGQGPQFIFQYYEKEERGRGNFPDRFSARQFPNYSSELNVNALLLGDSALYLCARGQGRNTEAFFGQGTRLTVV.

This clone has a handful of counts. The chain couples TRBV4-2 to TRBJ2-6, with D possibly matching TRBD1 (5 bases). Germline V gene data show CDR1 as LGHNA and CDR2 as YNFKEQ. V shed 1 base and J shed 0 bases, with 7 bases lying between them. The CDR3 length is 16 residues. The CDR3 loop is CASSQGQSSGANVLTF. The CDR3 nucleotides read TGTGCCAGCAGCCAAGGACAGAGCTCTGGGGCCAACGTCCTGACTTTC.

This CDR3 is CASSLPTGWSTEAFF. The DNA for the CDR3 is TGTGCCAGCAGCTTACCGACAGGGTGGTCCACTGAAGCTTTCTTT. This chain links TRBV7-9 with TRBJ1-1, with TRBD1 matching 7 bases. J lost 4 bases, V lost 2 bases, and 7 bases had no gene match. CDR1 is SEHNR, CDR2 FQNEAQ, per germline (reference sequence). This CDR3 is built from 15 residues.

The genes are TRBV28 and TRBJ2-3; D gene ambiguous. CDR1 MDHEN and CDR2 SYDVKM come from the germline V gene. Trimming took off 3 bases at V and 4 bases at J, with 8 bases between the two ends. The CDR3 covers 13 residues. As DNA, the CDR3 is TGTGCCAGCAGTTTGATATCGGCAGATACGCAGTATTTT. As protein: CASSLISADTQYF.